The clone carrying this TCR beta chain was picked up many times. The antigen remains unidentified. This specimen belongs to a study of T cell repertoires in cytomegalovirus infection. Study context: Indications of both CMV infection and matching HLA type were provided by public TCR beta signatures. Study-level results: HLA-C-restricted TCR beta clonotypes specific for CMV led the ex vivo response.

TCRdb reanalysed the reads using MiXCR and keeps one entry per CDR3 protein. The sample includes 600,000 to 800,000 distinct CDR3 sequences, more than 20% of them seen just once. The sequencing input was CD8+ T cells from PBMCs. The origin of this receptor is a human donor in good health (CMV status not recorded). Some clones in this sample may be carry-over from other donors' samples.

The CDR3 reads CASSELQAGLTGNTIYF. The CDR3 coding sequence is TGTGCCAGCAGTGAGTTACAAGCAGGCTTAACTGGAAACACCATATATTTT. This chain uses TRBV2 with TRBJ1-3; no clear D gene. The CDR3 covers 17 residues. Trimming cost V 3 bases and J 2 bases, with 17 bases left between them. CDR1 and CDR2 (germline): SNHLY, FYNNEI.